The 12 T cell receptor beta chains below were found in one sample sequenced in a study of T cell therapy after organ transplantation. The antigens of these receptors remain unknown. The protocol was immunoSEQ multiplex PCR, while the TCRdb copy is restricted to in-frame clones and leaves out a portion. The data show around 4,800 clones, 65% to 80% seen once. Time point: 4-8 weeks after completion of therapy. The specimen comprised CD8+ T cells from blood, sampled after autologous CMV-specific T cell therapy. These receptors were collected from a human patient who had received a solid organ transplant and had CMV disease. Some T cells may arise from the graft donor.

The chain joins TRBV7-9 to TRBJ2-1; TRBD2 matches at 10 bases. Germline V gives CDR1 SEHNR, CDR2 FQNEAQ (reference sequence). J was trimmed by 3 bases and V by 7 bases; bases with no gene match: 3. The CDR3 totals 14 residues. In DNA, the CDR3 is TGTGCCAGCATCCCTAGCGGGAGCTACAATGAGCAGTTCTTC. It translates to CASIPSGSYNEQFF.

V gene TRBV27 combines with J gene TRBJ2-1, with 14 bases fitting TRBD2. The CDR3 runs 14 residues. The J segment lost 10 bases and the V segment lost 4 bases, leaving 3 bases of the junction unmatched. In germline, CDR1 is MNHEY, CDR2 SMNVEV (reference sequence). This CDR3 is CASSSWTSGREQFF. In nucleotides, the CDR3 is TGTGCCAGCAGTTCATGGACTAGCGGGAGGGAGCAGTTCTTC.

The chain couples TRBV7-9 to TRBJ1-2, with D hard to call. V gave up 4 bases and J gave up 1 base, with 10 bases separating them. This CDR3 comprises 14 residues. CDR1 and CDR2 from the germline V gene are SEHNR and FQNEAQ (reference sequence). The CDR3 DNA reads as TGTGCCAGCAGCTCTCCAAACCGTAACTATGGCTACACCTTC. This translates into CASSSPNRNYGYTF.

The chain recombines TRBV5-4 with TRBJ2-3; D gene uncertain. This CDR3 has 11 amino acids. V lost 3 bases to trimming and J lost 6 bases, with 5 bases between them. Germline V gene data show CDR1 as SGHNT and CDR2 as YYREEE (reference sequence). The CDR3 reads CASSSGDTQYF. The CDR3 DNA follows: TGTGCCAGCAGCTCTGGGGATACGCAGTATTTT.

The chain uses TRBV2 and TRBJ1-1; 7 bases align to TRBD1. The germline gives CDR1 SNHLY, CDR2 FYNNEI. J lost 0 bases, V lost 6 bases, and 10 bases had no gene match. This CDR3 comprises 16 residues. The CDR3, as DNA: TGTGCCAGCAGCGACGGGACAGTAGCAGTGAACACTGAAGCTTTCTTT. Its translation is CASSDGTVAVNTEAFF.

This chain connects TRBV7-3 to TRBJ2-3, with 7 bases lining up with TRBD2. The junction had 7 bases not matched to a gene; V was cut back by 2 bases and J by 5 bases. From germline, CDR1 is SGHTA and CDR2 FQGTGA. The CDR3 is made up of 15 amino acids. The CDR3 nucleotides read TGTGCCAGCAGCTTATCCGGGGGGAGCGGAGATACGCAGTATTTT. Translation: CASSLSGGSGDTQYF.

The chain employs TRBV9 and TRBJ1-3; possible D gene TRBD1, 6 bases. CDR3 size: 21 residues. Looked up from germline, CDR1 is SGDLS and CDR2 is YYNGEE. V was trimmed by 0 bases and J by 2 bases, leaving 27 bases between them. CDR3 in amino acids: CASSVAEAGARPHPAGNTIYF. Written as DNA, the CDR3 is TGTGCCAGCAGCGTAGCTGAGGCAGGGGCGAGGCCCCATCCCGCTGGAAACACCATATATTTT.

Note on this clone: This specimen includes other DNA sequences encoding the same CDR3. The gene calls are TRBV29-1 and TRBJ2-6, with D tentatively TRBD1 or TRBD2 (5 bases each). V lost 6 bases and J 0 bases, leaving 15 bases between the germline ends. This CDR3 region has 16 residues. Per germline, CDR1 SQVTM and CDR2 ANQGSEA. The CDR3 protein is CSVPGQGASGANVLTF. DNA for the CDR3: TGCAGCGTCCCGGGGCAGGGTGCCTCTGGGGCCAACGTCCTGACTTTC. Looking up the rest from reference TRBV29-1 and TRBJ2-6 gives the full variable domain: SAVISQKPSRDICQRGTSLTIQCQVDSQVTMMFWYRQQPGQSLTLIATANQGSEATYESGFVIDKFPISRPNLTFSTLTVSNMSPEDSSIYLCSVPGQGASGANVLTFGAGSRLTVL.

V gene TRBV13 combines with J gene TRBJ1-1; D is perhaps TRBD1 (6 bases). This CDR3 contains 14 residues. With 0 bases removed from V and 6 bases from J, the gap between germline ends came to 11 bases. Germline assignment: CDR1 PRHDT and CDR2 FYEKMQ (reference sequence). The CDR3 reads CASSLGGRGAEAFF. The CDR3 nucleotides read TGTGCCAGCAGCTTAGGCGGCAGGGGCGCTGAAGCTTTCTTT.

This chain uses TRBV6-6 with TRBJ2-7; D might be TRBD1 or TRBD2, each matching 5 bases. The CDR3 length is 11 residues. The germline gives CDR1 MNHNY, CDR2 SVGAGI (reference sequence). Trimming removed 6 bases from V and 3 bases from J, with 6 bases in between. CDR3 in amino acids: CASRRGYEQYF. For the CDR3, the DNA is TGTGCCAGCAGGAGGGGCTACGAGCAGTACTTC.

The gene calls are TRBV19 and TRBJ1-5; D not resolved. The CDR3 contains 14 residues. Germline V gene data show CDR1 as LNHDA and CDR2 as SQIVND (reference sequence). V shed 4 bases and J shed 2 bases, with 9 bases lying between them. CDR3 protein: CASSTERGNQPQHF. As DNA, the CDR3 is TGTGCCAGTAGTACCGAGAGGGGCAATCAGCCCCAGCATTTT.

This chain links TRBV7-9 with TRBJ2-2; perhaps TRBD1 as D (6 bases). V was cut by 8 bases and J by 1 base, with 14 bases left in between. Germline V gene lookup returns CDR1 SEHNR and CDR2 FQNEAQ (reference sequence). The CDR3 runs to 15 residues. The chain's CDR3 is CASARRGGNTGELFF. The CDR3 DNA sequence: TGTGCCAGCGCACGGCGAGGGGGGAACACCGGGGAGCTGTTTTTT.